These 25 T cell receptor beta chains share one sample of origin, sequenced in a study of identical twins (dated by TCRdb to the mid-2010s). Libraries were constructed by 5' RACE. The reads were generated on an Illumina HiSeq 2000. Using fastp at Q25 and MiXCR, TCRdb reprocessed the public reads and kept productive beta chains. For every CDR3 protein sequence, its rows merge into one entry that carries the most common genes and DNA. This sample lists 600,000 to 800,000 distinct CDR3 sequences; 21% were detected once. Clones ranked in the top ten supply roughly 4.3% of the sample. The same sample was also studied in work on T cells expressing NK-cell markers.

Input material: PBMCs. These receptors all come from a woman aged 18-35 years in good health.

This clonotype was picked up many times. CDR3 DNA: TGTGCCAGCAGTCACCCTAGCGGGATAAACACAGATACGCAGTATTTT. Translated, it gives CASSHPSGINTDTQYF. V usage is TRBV6-5 and J usage is TRBJ2-3; 9 nucleotides align to TRBD2. This CDR3 contains 16 residues. Germline V gene lookup returns CDR1 MNHEY and CDR2 SVGAGI. The trim removed 5 bases at V and 2 bases at J, leaving 8 bases unmatched.

This clonotype has a handful of counts. The genes are TRBV10-3 and TRBJ2-1; TRBD2 is a possible D gene (5 bases). Trimming shortened V by 0 bases and J by 10 bases, and 13 bases separated the two germline ends. CDR3 length equals 14 residues. CDR1 ENHRY and CDR2 SYGVKD come from the germline V gene. In DNA, the CDR3 is TGTGCCATCAGTGAGTCGAAGTTTGAGGGCGAGCAGTTCTTC. This gives the protein CAISESKFEGEQFF.

This clonotype appeared many times. The rearrangement links TRBV12-3 or TRBV12-4 to TRBJ2-1; unclear D gene. V lost 7 bases to trimming and J lost 0 bases, with 10 bases between them. The CDR3 has 14 amino acids. The CDR3 coding sequence is TGTGCCAGCACTCTCTCGAGCTCCTACAATGAGCAGTTCTTC. This sequence encodes CASTLSSSYNEQFF.

V usage is TRBV12-3 or TRBV12-4 and J usage is TRBJ2-7; 10 nucleotides line up with TRBD2. The length of the CDR3 is 16 residues. Unmatched junction bases numbered 11, after V lost 6 bases and J lost 3 bases. CDR3 sequence reads: CASSSGTGLADYEQYF. CDR3 nucleotides: TGTGCCAGCAGCTCCGGGACCGGACTAGCGGACTACGAGCAGTACTTC.

This clonotype was detected only once. The chain carries TRBV6-2 or TRBV6-3 and TRBJ2-1; 10 bases map to TRBD2. Germline V gives CDR1 MNHEY, CDR2 SVGEGT. The CDR3 extends over 15 amino acids. Germline trimming cut 7 bases from V and 4 bases from J; bases unmatched to any gene: 7. Written as DNA, the CDR3 is TGTGCCAGCACCCGGGAAGCGGGAGGGTACAATGAGCAGTTCTTC. It is translated as CASTREAGGYNEQFF.

This clonotype was observed a handful of times. The chain uses TRBV5-1 and TRBJ1-1; D uncertain. This CDR3 spans 13 amino acids. Between the trimmed V and J ends, which lost 3 bases and 10 bases, there was a span of 16 bases. Germline values: CDR1 SGHRS, CDR2 YFSETQ. The CDR3 sequence: CASSSDEGTAAFF. The CDR3 DNA reads TGCGCCAGCAGCTCAGACGAGGGCACGGCAGCTTTCTTT.

The chain recombines TRBV12-3 or TRBV12-4 with TRBJ1-2; perhaps TRBD1 as D (5 bases). V was clipped by 7 bases and J by 4 bases, with 19 bases between them. The CDR3 extends over 15 amino acids. CDR3 loop: CASTPTGHNLYGYTF. The CDR3 nucleotides are TGTGCCAGCACCCCGACTGGACATAATCTCTATGGCTACACCTTC.

The V and J genes are TRBV12-5 and TRBJ1-2; 8 nucleotides align to TRBD1. CDR3 length: 13 amino acids. CDR1 is LGHNT and CDR2 is FRNRAP in the germline V gene. V lost 2 bases and J lost 9; bases outside the gene matches: 5. The DNA for the CDR3 is TGTGCTAGTGGTTTGCTCAGGGGGCAGAGCTACACCTTC. This gives the protein CASGLLRGQSYTF. Filled out from reference TRBV12-5 and TRBJ1-2, the complete variable domain reads DARVTQTPRHKVTEMGQEVTMRCQPILGHNTVFWYRQTMMQGLELLAYFRNRAPLDDSGMPKDRFSAEMPDATLATLKIQPSEPRDSAVYFCASGLLRGQSYTFGSGTRLTVV.

CDR3 coding DNA: TGTGCCAGCACCGGCGGGTCAACCTACAATGAGCAGTTCTTC. Translation: CASTGGSTYNEQFF. The chain combines TRBV9 with TRBJ2-1, with D perhaps TRBD2 (5 bases). Trimming removed 6 bases from V and 2 bases from J, with 12 bases in between. This CDR3 has 14 residues. The V gene's germline CDR1 is SGDLS and CDR2 YYNGEE.

The V gene is TRBV5-1, the J gene TRBJ2-7, with 12 bases fitting TRBD2. The CDR3 loop spans 16 amino acids. V was clipped by 4 bases and J by 4 bases; unmatched bases: 9. Looked up from germline, CDR1 is SGHRS and CDR2 is YFSETQ. The CDR3 DNA reads as TGCGCCAGCAGCGAGGAACCTAGCGGGAGGGGATACGAGCAGTACTTC. Residues: CASSEEPSGRGYEQYF.

This clonotype was detected a few times. The V and J genes are TRBV12-3 or TRBV12-4 and TRBJ2-2, with 8 nucleotides matching TRBD2. With V trimmed by 5 bases and J by 6 bases, 5 bases remained unmatched. The CDR3 loop spans 14 amino acids. CDR3 region: CASSPGGAPGELFF. Here the CDR3 DNA reads TGTGCCAGCAGTCCCGGGGGGGCCCCCGGGGAGCTGTTTTTT.

This clonotype was seen more than once but under ten times. This CDR3 reads CASSLLMMDMNTEAFF. The CDR3 region has the DNA TGCGCCAGCAGCCTCCTAATGATGGACATGAACACTGAAGCTTTCTTT. V gene TRBV5-1 combines with J gene TRBJ1-1; a weak D match, TRBD1 (5 bases). Trimming took off 4 bases at V and 0 bases at J, with 16 bases between the two ends. CDR3 length equals 16 residues. CDR1 is SGHRS, CDR2 YFSETQ, per germline.

This clonotype has more than one count but fewer than ten. This rearrangement joins TRBV9 to TRBJ2-7, with unresolved D. The CDR3 has 15 amino acids. Germline assignment: CDR1 SGDLS and CDR2 YYNGEE. V dropped 3 bases and J dropped 4 bases, with 17 bases sitting between them. CDR3 coding DNA: TGTGCCAGCAGCGCCCGACCCGAGGACCATTACGAGCAGTACTTC. Its translation: CASSARPEDHYEQYF.

This chain's CDR3 is CASSFPGQRNYGYTF. CDR3 DNA sequence: TGTGCCAGCAGTTTCCCGGGACAGAGAAACTATGGCTACACCTTC. The rearrangement joins TRBV12-3 or TRBV12-4 to TRBJ1-2; 7 positions agree with TRBD1. Germline trimming cut 3 bases from V and 2 bases from J; bases unmatched to any gene: 6. This CDR3 region has 15 residues.

V usage is TRBV6-1 and J usage is TRBJ1-4, with D unresolved. Deletions cut 2 bases from V and 11 bases from J, with 9 bases between. Germline-derived CDR1 and CDR2 are MNHNS and SASEGT. The CDR3 has 12 amino acids. CDR3 bases: TGTGCCAGCAGTGAACCCCCCGTGAAACTGTTTTTT. This translates into CASSEPPVKLFF.

This clonotype has just a few counts. The chain links TRBV20-1 to TRBJ2-3, with 12 positions matching TRBD2. Germline trimming cut 6 bases from V and 6 bases from J; bases unmatched to any gene: 7. This CDR3 has 14 residues. Germline loops: CDR1 DFQATT, CDR2 SNEGSKA (reference sequence). For the CDR3, the DNA is TGCAGTGCACCCCTAGCGGGGGGGCGGGATACGCAGTATTTT. Its translation is CSAPLAGGRDTQYF.

The chain joins TRBV20-1 to TRBJ2-3, with TRBD2 matching 12 bases. Germline-derived CDR1 and CDR2 are DFQATT and SNEGSKA (reference sequence). The CDR3 covers 12 residues. The CDR3 is CRPSGGEDTQYF. In nucleotides, the CDR3 is TGCAGGCCTAGCGGGGGGGAGGATACGCAGTATTTT.

The chain combines TRBV6-1 with TRBJ1-5; D is undetermined. This CDR3 is 13 amino acids long. V lost 5 bases and J lost 7, with 12 bases in between. The V gene's germline CDR1 is MNHNS and CDR2 SASEGT. The CDR3 sequence: CASSRLPGQPQHF. The CDR3 nucleotides read TGTGCCAGCAGTCGTCTGCCTGGACAGCCCCAGCATTTT.

The chain recombines TRBV12-3 or TRBV12-4 with TRBJ2-5; D call uncertain. The V end lost 8 bases, the J end lost 2 bases, and 6 bases lay between the germline ends. The CDR3 runs to 11 residues. The CDR3 sequence is CASAVQETQYF. The DNA for the CDR3 is TGTGCCAGCGCCGTTCAAGAGACCCAGTACTTC.

This clonotype was recorded many times. The chain joins TRBV20-1 to TRBJ2-7; 8 bases fit TRBD2. Germline-derived CDR1 and CDR2 are DFQATT and SNEGSKA (reference sequence). J was trimmed by 4 bases and V by 0 bases; bases with no gene match: 11. This CDR3 contains 16 residues. CDR3 sequence reads: CSARDPGGAIIYEQYF. The CDR3 DNA reads TGCAGTGCTAGAGACCCCGGGGGGGCCATCATATACGAGCAGTACTTC.

The sample holds many counts of this clonotype. The V gene is TRBV7-6, the J gene TRBJ2-1; 8 nucleotides match TRBD2. This CDR3 contains 18 residues. V trimming: 3 bases; J trimming: 8 bases; junction bases outside the gene matches: 18. Germline assignment: CDR1 SGHVS and CDR2 FNYEAQ. The DNA for the CDR3 is TGTGCCAGCAGCTTTAGATCGGCCCCAGCGGGAGTCGTAGATGAGCAGTTCTTC. Translating gives CASSFRSAPAGVVDEQFF.

This chain connects TRBV12-3 or TRBV12-4 to TRBJ1-1; D uncertain. V lost 1 base and J 4 bases, leaving 13 bases between the germline ends. There are 15 residues in the CDR3. Here the CDR3 reads CASSLGYTVGTEAFF. The CDR3 bases are TGTGCCAGCAGTTTAGGCTATACAGTGGGCACTGAAGCTTTCTTT.

This clonotype was seen a few times. V is TRBV27 and J is TRBJ2-1; D might be TRBD1 (6 bases). V was pared by 4 bases and J by 0 bases, with 10 bases between. This CDR3 is 15 amino acids long. From germline, CDR1 is MNHEY and CDR2 SMNVEV (reference sequence). The CDR3 spells CASSSRGFSYNEQFF. DNA for the CDR3: TGTGCCAGCAGTTCTAGGGGGTTCTCCTACAATGAGCAGTTCTTC.

The chain has TRBV9 and TRBJ2-5, with TRBD2 identical over 14 bases. The CDR3 covers 17 residues. After removal of 2 bases from V and 3 bases from J, the junction contained 6 bases not matched to a gene. Germline CDR1 and CDR2: SGDLS and YYNGEE. Here the CDR3 reads CASSVLSGLAGEETQYF. As DNA, the CDR3 is TGTGCCAGCAGCGTCCTCTCGGGACTAGCGGGAGAAGAGACCCAGTACTTC.

CDR3 residues: CAADRGDQETQYF. Here the CDR3 DNA reads TGTGCCGCGGACAGGGGTGACCAAGAGACCCAGTACTTC. The chain couples TRBV30 to TRBJ2-5; 9 bases map to TRBD1. The V gene end was trimmed by 8 bases and the J gene end by 0 bases; junction bases not matched to a gene: 4. This CDR3 has 13 amino acids. CDR1 is GTSNPN and CDR2 is SVGIG in the germline V gene (reference sequence).